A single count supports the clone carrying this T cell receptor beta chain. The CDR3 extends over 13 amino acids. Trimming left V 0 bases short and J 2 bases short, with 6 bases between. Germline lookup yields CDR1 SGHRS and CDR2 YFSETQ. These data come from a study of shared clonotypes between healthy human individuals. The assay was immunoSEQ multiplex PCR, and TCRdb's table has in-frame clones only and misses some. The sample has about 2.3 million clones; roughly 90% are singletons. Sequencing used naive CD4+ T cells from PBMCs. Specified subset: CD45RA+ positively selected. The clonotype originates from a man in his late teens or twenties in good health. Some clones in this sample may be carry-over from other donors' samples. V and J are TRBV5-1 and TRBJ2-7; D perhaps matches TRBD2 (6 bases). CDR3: CASSLGEAYEQYF. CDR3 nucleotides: TGCGCCAGCAGCTTGGGGGAGGCCTACGAGCAGTACTTC.